This TCR beta chain came from a study of blood T cells in healthy people across ages. Isolated PBMCs totaled at least 7 million in each sample. A J-beta primer mix and a sample-barcoded 5' primer were used in a second PCR of roughly 6 to 11 cycles. TCRdb reanalysed the 5' RACE reads using MiXCR and keeps one entry per CDR3 protein. The top ten hold roughly 24% of the sample, which has 1.5 million to 2 million distinct CDR3 sequences, roughly two fifths seen once. Germline CDR1 is LNHNV and CDR2 is YYDKDF (reference sequence). This CDR3 is 18 amino acids long. J gave up 2 bases and V 4 bases, and 10 bases lay outside the gene matches. Study results and limitations: Strong correlation linked observed beta diversity and percent naive T cells. Higher diversity, along with more naive CD4+ cells, distinguished long-lived donors from aged donors. Unsorted PBMCs ruled out conclusive naive versus antigen-experienced comparison.

About this clonotype itself: Its antigen is still unknown.

V usage is TRBV15 and J usage is TRBJ2-3, with TRBD2 identical over 12 bases. The specimen was blood. The source of this sequence is a human donor in good health. The DNA for the CDR3 is TGTGCCACCAGCAAAGAAACACTAGCGGGGGGCTCCACAGATACGCAGTATTTT. It encodes CATSKETLAGGSTDTQYF. Looking up the rest from reference TRBV15 and TRBJ2-3 gives the full variable domain: DAMVIQNPRYQVTQFGKPVTLSCSQTLNHNVMYWYQQKSSQAPKLLFHYYDKDFNNEADTPDNFQSRRPNTSFCFLDIRSPGLGDTAMYLCATSKETLAGGSTDTQYFGPGTRLTVL.